This TCR beta chain originates from a study of blood T cells in healthy people across ages. For the second PCR, which ran for about 7 to 12 cycles, a sample-barcoded 5' primer and a J-beta primer mix were used. A template-switch adaptor that had 12 random nucleotides put a tag on each cDNA molecule. Each CDR3 protein gets one entry after TCRdb re-called the 5' RACE reads with MiXCR. The data show 920,000 or so distinct CDR3 sequences, 45% seen once. Donors were systemically healthy Caucasian individuals from Russia aged 6 to 90 years. Regarding this clonotype: The antigen is not known.

With 6 bases removed from V and 5 bases from J, the gap between germline ends came to 10 bases. CDR1 is ENHRY and CDR2 is SYGVKD in the germline V gene. The CDR3 length is 12 residues. Study outcomes and limitations: A conclusive naive versus antigen-experienced comparison was prevented by the unsorted PBMCs.

This sequence originates from a woman aged 60-75 years in good health. Sequenced sample: blood. J is TRBJ2-5 and V is TRBV10-3; maybe TRBD2 (5 bases). The CDR3 protein is CAISWTGETQYF. CDR3 coding DNA: TGTGCCATCAGCTGGACGGGGGAGACCCAGTACTTC.